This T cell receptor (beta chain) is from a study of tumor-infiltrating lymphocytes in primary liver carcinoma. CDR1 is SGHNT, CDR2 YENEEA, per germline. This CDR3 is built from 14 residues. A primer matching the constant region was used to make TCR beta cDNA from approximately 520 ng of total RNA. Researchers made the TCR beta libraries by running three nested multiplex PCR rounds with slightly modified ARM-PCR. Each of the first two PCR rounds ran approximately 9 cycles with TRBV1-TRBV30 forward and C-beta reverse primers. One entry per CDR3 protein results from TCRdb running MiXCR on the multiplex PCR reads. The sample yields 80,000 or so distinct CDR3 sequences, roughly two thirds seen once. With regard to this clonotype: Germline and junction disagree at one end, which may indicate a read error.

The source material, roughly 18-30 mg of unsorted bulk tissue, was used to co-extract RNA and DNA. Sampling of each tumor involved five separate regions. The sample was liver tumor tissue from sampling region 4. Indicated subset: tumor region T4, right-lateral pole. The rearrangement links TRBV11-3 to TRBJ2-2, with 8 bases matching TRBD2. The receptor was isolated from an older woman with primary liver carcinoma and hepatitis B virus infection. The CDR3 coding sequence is TGTGTCAGCGATGCGGGGGGACCGACCGGGGAGTTGTTTTTT. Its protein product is CVSDAGGPTGELFF.